This record looks at one T cell receptor (beta chain) sequence and its context. Generated by immunoSEQ multiplex PCR, the TCRdb table keeps only in-frame clones and is missing some. The sample has 450,000 to 650,000 clones, about 80% seen once. The sample originates from a study of shared T cell receptors in the human thymus. CDR1 LGHNT and CDR2 FRNRAP come from the germline V gene. The CDR3 totals 18 residues. Trimming cost V 6 bases and J 2 bases; bases outside gene matches: 14. In addition, the sample was reused for a study of human thymus T cells. That work adds: Reports from related research described highly overlapping thymic repertoires among unrelated individuals.

The TCR was taken from a boy under two years old with a congenital heart defect. Sequenced material: thymocytes. This chain links TRBV12-5 with TRBJ2-3, with TRBD1 identical over 10 bases. The chain's CDR3 is CASGPTRDRGFNTDTQYF. As DNA, the CDR3 is TGTGCTAGTGGCCCTACCCGGGACAGGGGCTTTAACACAGATACGCAGTATTTT. Full variable domain (missing parts from reference TRBV12-5 and TRBJ2-3): DARVTQTPRHKVTEMGQEVTMRCQPILGHNTVFWYRQTMMQGLELLAYFRNRAPLDDSGMPKDRFSAEMPDATLATLKIQPSEPRDSAVYFCASGPTRDRGFNTDTQYFGPGTRLTVL.